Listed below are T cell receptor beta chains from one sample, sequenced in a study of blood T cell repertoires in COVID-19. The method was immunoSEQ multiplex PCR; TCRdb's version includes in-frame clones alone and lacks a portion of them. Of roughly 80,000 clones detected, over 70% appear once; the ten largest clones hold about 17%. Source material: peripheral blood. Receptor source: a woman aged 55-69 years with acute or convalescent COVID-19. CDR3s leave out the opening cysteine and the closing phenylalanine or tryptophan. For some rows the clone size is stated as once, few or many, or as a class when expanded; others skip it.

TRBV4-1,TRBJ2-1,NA,ASSRGTESEQF
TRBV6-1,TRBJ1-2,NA,ASSEPGQGYYGYT
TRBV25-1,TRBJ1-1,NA,ASSEFWQNTEAF
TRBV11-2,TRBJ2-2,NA,ASSPTSRGTGELF
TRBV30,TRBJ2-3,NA,AWSVGGGASTDTQY
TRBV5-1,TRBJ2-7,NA,ASSPGGPNEQY
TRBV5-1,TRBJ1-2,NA,ASSLVQGQGYT
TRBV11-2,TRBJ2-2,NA,ASSRRWGTGELF
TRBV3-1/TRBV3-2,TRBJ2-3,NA,ASSPSPEPTDTQY
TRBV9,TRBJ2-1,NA,ASSVQGSGVYNEQF
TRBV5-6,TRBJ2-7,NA,ASSPRRKTSGGAYEQY
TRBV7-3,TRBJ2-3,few,ASSRAGDTQY
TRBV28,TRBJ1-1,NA,ATYGTENTEAF
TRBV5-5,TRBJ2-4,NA,ASSNEQGRFQY
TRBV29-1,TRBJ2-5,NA,SALDRLETQY
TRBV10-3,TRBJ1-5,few,AISELSNQPQH
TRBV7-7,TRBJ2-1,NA,ASSPAGTGGEQF
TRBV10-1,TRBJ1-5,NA,ASSAVNQPQH
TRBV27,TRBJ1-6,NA,ASSPWSSPLH
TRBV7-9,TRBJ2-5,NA,ASSLLAAGGETQY
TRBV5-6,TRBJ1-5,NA,ASSLTGQGAPQPQH
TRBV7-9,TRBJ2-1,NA,ASSPGLAYEQF
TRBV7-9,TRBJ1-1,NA,ASSWAGQAGAGNTEAF
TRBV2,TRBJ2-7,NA,ASRTGTSVSYEQY
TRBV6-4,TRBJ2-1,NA,ASSTGAYNEQF
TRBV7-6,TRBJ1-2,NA,ASSLDSHSNYGYT
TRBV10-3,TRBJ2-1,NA,AITSGVSYNEQF
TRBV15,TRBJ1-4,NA,ATSRNLQGAPREKLF
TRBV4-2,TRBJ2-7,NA,ASSQESQGRGHEQY
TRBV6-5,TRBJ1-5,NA,ASGPGNNNQPQH
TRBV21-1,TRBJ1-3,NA,ASNRGSGNTIY
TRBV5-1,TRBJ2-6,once,ASSLEGQGAPGANVLT
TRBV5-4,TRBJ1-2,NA,ASSLGQGAEGYT